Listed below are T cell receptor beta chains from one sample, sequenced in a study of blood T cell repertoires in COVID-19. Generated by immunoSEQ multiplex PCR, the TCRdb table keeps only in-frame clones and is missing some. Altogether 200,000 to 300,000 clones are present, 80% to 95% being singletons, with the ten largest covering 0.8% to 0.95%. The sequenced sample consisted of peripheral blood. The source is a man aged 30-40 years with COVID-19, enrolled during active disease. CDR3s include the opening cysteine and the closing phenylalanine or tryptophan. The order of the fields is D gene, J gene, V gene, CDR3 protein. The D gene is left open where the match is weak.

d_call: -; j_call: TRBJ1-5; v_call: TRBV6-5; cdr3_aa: CASSYSQGGNQPQHF
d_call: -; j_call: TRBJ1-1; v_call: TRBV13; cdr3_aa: CASSFQEHLEAFF
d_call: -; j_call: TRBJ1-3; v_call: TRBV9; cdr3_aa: CASSASNRVLVGNTIYF
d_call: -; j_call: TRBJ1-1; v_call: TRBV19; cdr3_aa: CASSIQGRGNTEAFF
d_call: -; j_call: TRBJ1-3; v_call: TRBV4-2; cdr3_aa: CATGGSYSGNTIYF
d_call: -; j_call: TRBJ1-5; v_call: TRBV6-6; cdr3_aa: CASSRTSSRGPGQPQHF
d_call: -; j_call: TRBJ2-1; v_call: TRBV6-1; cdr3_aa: CASSEGGGSYNEQFF
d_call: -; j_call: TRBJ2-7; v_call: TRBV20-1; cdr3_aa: CSASSGHEQYF
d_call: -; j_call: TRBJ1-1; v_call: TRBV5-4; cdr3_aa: CASSSTGNTEAFF
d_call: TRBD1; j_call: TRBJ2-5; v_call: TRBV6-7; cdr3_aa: CASSHSTGQGSRETQYF
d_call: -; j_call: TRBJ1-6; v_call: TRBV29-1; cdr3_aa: CSVGEREDSPLHF
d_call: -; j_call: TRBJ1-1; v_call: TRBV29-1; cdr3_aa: CSVGLTEGDTEAFF
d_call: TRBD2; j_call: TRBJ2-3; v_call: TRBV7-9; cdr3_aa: CASSQSLGGTDTQYF
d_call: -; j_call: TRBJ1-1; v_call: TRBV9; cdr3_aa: CASSPGLGGDTEAFF
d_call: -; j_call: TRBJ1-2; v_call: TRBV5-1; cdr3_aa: CASSLQRQDYGYTF
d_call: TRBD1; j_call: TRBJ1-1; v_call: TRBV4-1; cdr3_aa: CASSLRDSSLTEAFF
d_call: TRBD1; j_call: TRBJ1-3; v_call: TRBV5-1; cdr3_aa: CASSFTGVQGNTIYF
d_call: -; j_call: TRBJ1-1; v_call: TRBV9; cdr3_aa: CASSPGRGGNTEAFF
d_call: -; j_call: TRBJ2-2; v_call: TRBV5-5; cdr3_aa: CASSLLTGVTGELFF
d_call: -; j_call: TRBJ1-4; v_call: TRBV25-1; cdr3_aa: CASSEVSVNEKLFF
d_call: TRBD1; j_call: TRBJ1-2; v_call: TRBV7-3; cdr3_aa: CASSPTGETNYGYTF
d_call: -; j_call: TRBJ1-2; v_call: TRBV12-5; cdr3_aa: CASGGAEGYTF
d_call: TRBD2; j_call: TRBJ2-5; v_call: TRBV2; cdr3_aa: CASSEIGTGLAGGETQYF
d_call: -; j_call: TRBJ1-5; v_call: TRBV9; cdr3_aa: CASSVGGQGSNQPQHF
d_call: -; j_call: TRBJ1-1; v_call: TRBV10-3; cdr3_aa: CAISESQQAFF
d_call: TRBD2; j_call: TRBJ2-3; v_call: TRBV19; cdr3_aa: CASSPRLAGGIQGVADTQYF
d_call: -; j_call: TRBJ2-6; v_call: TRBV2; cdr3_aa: CASSQGNTGANVLTF
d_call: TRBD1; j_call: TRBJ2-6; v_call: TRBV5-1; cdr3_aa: CASSPLQGSGANVLTF
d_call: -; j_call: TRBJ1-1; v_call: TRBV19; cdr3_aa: CASSTENGHPVTEAFF
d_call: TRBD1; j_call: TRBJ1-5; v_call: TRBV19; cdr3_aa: CASSLKTGGEGRTQHF
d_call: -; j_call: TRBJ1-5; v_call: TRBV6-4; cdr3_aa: CASSEEYSNQPQHF